The 31 T cell receptor beta chains given below trace back to one sample, sequenced in a study of blood T cell repertoires in COVID-19. Repertoires were generated with immunoSEQ multiplex PCR, while TCRdb's copy carries only in-frame clones and drops some. The data contain about 200,000 clones, about 83% of them seen just once; the ten biggest clones take up 7% to 10%. Sequencing input: peripheral blood. The receptors were gathered from a woman in her forties or fifties with acute or convalescent COVID-19.

The CDR3 spells CASSFSLAKNIQYF. For the CDR3, the DNA is TGTGCCAGCAGCTTTTCCTTAGCCAAAAACATTCAGTACTTC. The rearrangement joins TRBV5-4 to TRBJ2-4, with unresolved D. V dropped 2 bases and J dropped 0 bases, with 6 bases sitting between them. CDR1 is SGHNT, CDR2 YYREEE, per germline (reference sequence). CDR3 length equals 14 residues.

The CDR3 coding sequence is TGCGCCAGCAGCCCGAGACAGGCGGTTTGGGGCGGCTACACCTTC. Translation: CASSPRQAVWGGYTF. The chain combines TRBV5-1 with TRBJ1-2, with D tentatively TRBD1 (6 bases). Germline V gives CDR1 SGHRS, CDR2 YFSETQ. V dropped 4 bases and J dropped 8 bases, with 21 bases sitting between them. The CDR3 length is 15 residues.

A few counts support this clone. The chain links TRBV6-5 to TRBJ1-2; TRBD1 aligns across 9 bases. J was trimmed by 5 bases and V by 5 bases; bases with no gene match: 6. CDR1 is MNHEY, CDR2 SVGAGI, per germline. The CDR3 totals 14 residues. CDR3 sequence reads: CASSTGGAGYGYTF. The DNA of the CDR3 is TGTGCCAGCAGTACAGGGGGCGCTGGGTATGGCTACACCTTC.

V gene TRBV6-2 or TRBV6-3 combines with J gene TRBJ1-5; a weak D match, TRBD1 (5 bases). CDR1 is MNHEY, CDR2 SVGEGT, per germline. The CDR3 contains 17 residues. Deletions cut 0 bases from V and 0 bases from J, with 12 bases between. The CDR3: CASSYSPNRYSNQPQHF. CDR3 DNA sequence: TGTGCCAGCAGTTACTCGCCAAACAGGTATAGCAATCAGCCCCAGCATTTT.

The chain recombines TRBV15 with TRBJ2-3, with 10 bases aligning to TRBD2. This CDR3 is built from 20 residues. The ends lost 1 base at V and 0 bases at J; junction bases unmatched: 13. Germline values: CDR1 LNHNV, CDR2 YYDKDF (reference sequence). The CDR3 bases are TGTGCCACCAGCAGAGGCCCGAGGCTAGCGGGAGACCTTAGCACAGATACGCAGTATTTT. It encodes CATSRGPRLAGDLSTDTQYF.

CDR3 coding DNA: TGCAGTGCGAGTGCGACCGGGACAGGGAAGGACGAGCAGTACTTC. Translating it yields CSASATGTGKDEQYF. V usage is TRBV20-1 and J usage is TRBJ2-7; TRBD1 matches 9 bases. The CDR3 is 15 residues long. V gave up 6 bases and J gave up 5 bases; unmatched junction bases: 14. Looked up from germline, CDR1 is DFQATT and CDR2 is SNEGSKA (reference sequence).

CDR3 DNA: TGCGCCAGCAGCCCAGGACAGGGGGCGTGGGGAAACACCATATATTTT. This sequence encodes CASSPGQGAWGNTIYF. The chain is built from TRBV5-1 and TRBJ1-3, with 11 bases matching TRBD1. Germline assignment: CDR1 SGHRS and CDR2 YFSETQ. The length of the CDR3 is 16 residues. Trimming cost V 4 bases and J 4 bases; bases outside gene matches: 7.

The DNA for the CDR3 is TGTGCCAGCAGTTCAGGGGGAGAGGACTATGGCTACACCTTC. Protein product: CASSSGGEDYGYTF. The chain links TRBV28 to TRBJ1-2; 7 bases agree with TRBD1. The CDR3 consists of 14 residues. V lost 4 bases, J lost 3 bases, and 5 bases stayed unmatched. Germline CDR1 is MDHEN and CDR2 is SYDVKM.

The chain has TRBV10-1 and TRBJ2-7; 9 nucleotides line up with TRBD1. V lost 6 bases and J lost 0; bases outside the gene matches: 3. The germline V gene encodes CDR1 WNHNN and CDR2 SYGVQD (reference sequence). The CDR3 has 14 residues. The CDR3 bases are TGCGCCAGCAGCGACAGGGGGTCCTCCTACGAGCAGTACTTC. Residues: CASSDRGSSYEQYF.

The rearrangement links TRBV28 to TRBJ2-3; 8 bases map to TRBD2. V lost 6 bases, J lost 7 bases, and 12 bases stayed unmatched. This CDR3 region has 15 residues. The germline CDR1 and CDR2 sequences are MDHEN and SYDVKM. CDR3: CASSSGTSFVYTQYF. CDR3 coding DNA: TGTGCCAGCAGCTCCGGGACTAGTTTCGTGTATACGCAGTATTTT.

This chain links TRBV6-5 with TRBJ2-1; tentative D call: TRBD2 (5 bases). The V and J ends lost 7 bases and 2 bases respectively, with 12 bases between them. Looked up from germline, CDR1 is MNHEY and CDR2 is SVGAGI. The length of the CDR3 is 14 residues. The CDR3 nucleotides read TGTGCCAGCACCCCTTCCGGGGCCTACAATGAGCAGTTCTTC. It translates to CASTPSGAYNEQFF.

The rearrangement joins TRBV6-5 to TRBJ2-7; TRBD1 agrees at 10 bases. This CDR3 is built from 14 residues. The germline V gene encodes CDR1 MNHEY and CDR2 SVGAGI. V lost 6 bases to trimming and J lost 5 bases; unmatched junction nucleotides: 7. The CDR3 bases are TGTGCCAGCAGGATCCGGGACAGGGGTAACGAGCAGTACTTC. This sequence encodes CASRIRDRGNEQYF.

Here the CDR3 reads CASSYGLGNTGELFF. Here the CDR3 DNA reads TGTGCCAGCAGCTACGGACTAGGAAACACCGGGGAGCTGTTTTTT. The chain uses TRBV11-2 and TRBJ2-2, with 7 positions matching TRBD2. V lost 4 bases and J lost 2; bases outside the gene matches: 4. Germline V gives CDR1 SGHAT, CDR2 FQNNGV. CDR3 length equals 15 residues.

This sequence joins TRBV28 and TRBJ2-5; D is undetermined. The germline gives CDR1 MDHEN, CDR2 SYDVKM. This CDR3 is built from 14 residues. The germline V and J ends were trimmed by 2 bases and 2 bases, with 9 bases remaining between them. CDR3 residues: CASSLRDIQETQYF. The CDR3 DNA is TGTGCCAGCAGTTTACGCGATATACAAGAGACCCAGTACTTC.

This rearrangement joins TRBV3-1 (or the pseudogene TRBV3-2) to TRBJ2-3; 9 positions agree with TRBD2. Germline values: CDR1 LGHDT, CDR2 YNNKEL (reference sequence). The CDR3 length is 16 residues. After removal of 1 base from V and 2 bases from J, the junction contained 4 bases not matched to a gene. CDR3 nucleotide sequence: TGTGCCAGCAGCCAAGGCGGCGGGAGGGACACAGATACGCAGTATTTT. Protein: CASSQGGGRDTDTQYF.

This chain uses TRBV19 with TRBJ1-2; D is unclear. V was cut by 5 bases and J by 0 bases, with 10 bases left in between. The CDR3 length is 14 residues. Germline CDR1 LNHDA, CDR2 SQIVND (reference sequence). The CDR3 sequence is CASSPLPANYGYTF. The CDR3 DNA follows: TGTGCCAGTAGTCCGCTGCCAGCTAACTATGGCTACACCTTC.

J is TRBJ2-1 and V is TRBV24-1, with a possible D match to TRBD1 (6 bases). Germline CDR1 reads KGHDR; CDR2 reads SFDVKD. This CDR3 has 14 amino acids. V lost 7 bases and J lost 7, with 16 bases in between. The CDR3 DNA follows: TGTGCCACCAGCTCAAGGGGGTCCTTTAATGAGCAGTTCTTC. It is translated as CATSSRGSFNEQFF.

The V gene is TRBV6-5, the J gene TRBJ2-1, with TRBD2 identical over 8 bases. The germline CDR1 and CDR2 sequences are MNHEY and SVGAGI. V lost 8 bases, J lost 8 bases, and 14 bases stayed unmatched. This CDR3 has 15 amino acids. The CDR3 spells CASHEMRTSSHEQFF. CDR3 coding DNA: TGTGCCAGCCACGAAATGCGGACTAGCTCCCATGAGCAGTTCTTC.

This rearrangement joins TRBV5-1 to TRBJ2-3; 8 bases are a match to TRBD2. CDR3 length: 16 amino acids. CDR1 SGHRS and CDR2 YFSETQ come from the germline V gene. V gave up 5 bases and J gave up 2 bases; unmatched junction bases: 10. CDR3 amino acids: CASRGTSGGNTDTQYF. CDR3 bases: TGCGCCAGCAGAGGAACTAGCGGAGGTAACACAGATACGCAGTATTTT.

A single count supports this clone. V usage is TRBV2 and J usage is TRBJ2-1, with 9 nucleotides matching TRBD2. The CDR3 has 16 residues. Trimming took 9 bases from V and 3 from J; bases not matched to a gene: 12. The germline CDR1 and CDR2 sequences are SNHLY and FYNNEI. In nucleotides, the CDR3 is TGTGCCAGTAAAAGGGGGAGACTAGCGGTCTACAATGAGCAGTTCTTC. This encodes CASKRGRLAVYNEQFF.

V is TRBV21-1 and J is TRBJ2-7; the listed D gene, TRBD1, was not tested against the DNA. TRBV21-1 is a recognized pseudogene. The CDR3 is 16 amino acids. This CDR3 reads CASSTRTGTGVSEQYF. CDR3 coding DNA: TGTGCCAGCAGCACCAGGACCGGGACAGGAGTTAGCGAGCAGTACTTC.

The chain uses TRBV19 and TRBJ2-2; 7 nucleotides line up with TRBD1. The J segment lost 4 bases and the V segment lost 1 base, leaving 6 bases of the junction unmatched. Germline-derived CDR1 and CDR2 are LNHDA and SQIVND (reference sequence). CDR3 length equals 16 residues. CDR3 sequence reads: CASSIGNRGGTGELFF. CDR3 nucleotide sequence: TGTGCCAGTAGTATAGGTAACAGGGGTGGCACCGGGGAGCTGTTTTTT.

The genes are TRBV5-1 and TRBJ1-1, with D uncertain. V was shortened by 2 bases and J by 0 bases, with 17 bases between the two germline ends. CDR3 size: 17 residues. Germline V gene sequence: CDR1 SGHRS, CDR2 YFSETQ. CDR3 DNA: TGCGCCAGCAGCTTAAATACAGTCAGCGGGATGAACACTGAAGCTTTCTTT. Amino acids: CASSLNTVSGMNTEAFF.

This chain links TRBV28 with TRBJ1-2; TRBD1 is a possible D gene (5 bases). Trimming stripped 7 bases from V and 7 bases from J, with 13 bases between. Germline loops: CDR1 MDHEN, CDR2 SYDVKM. The CDR3 has 12 residues. Written as DNA, the CDR3 is TGTGCCAGCACAACAGGCTCACTTGGCTACACCTTC. It codes for CASTTGSLGYTF.

J is TRBJ2-1 and V is TRBV9, with 14 bases lining up with TRBD2. V shed 2 bases and J 6 bases; nucleotides not matched to a gene: 4. CDR1 is SGDLS and CDR2 is YYNGEE in the germline V gene. This CDR3 contains 16 residues. This CDR3 reads CASSVGLAGGGNEQFF. The DNA for the CDR3 is TGTGCCAGCAGCGTCGGACTAGCGGGAGGTGGCAATGAGCAGTTCTTC.

The chain couples TRBV5-6 to TRBJ2-7, with D possibly matching TRBD2 (7 bases). Germline V CDR1 and CDR2: SGHDT, YYEEEE. The CDR3 is 15 residues long. Trimming removed 0 bases at V and 8 bases at J, with 18 bases between. The CDR3 nucleotides are TGTGCCAGCAGCTTGGGGGTGGGAGGGGGACGTAAGCAGTACTTC. This translates into CASSLGVGGGRKQYF.

This clone was picked up a small number of times. The gene calls are TRBV10-2 and TRBJ2-7, with TRBD2 matching over 11 bases. Germline trimming cut 6 bases from V and 0 bases from J; bases unmatched to any gene: 1. Germline CDR1 reads WSHSY; CDR2 reads SAAADI. The CDR3 has 14 residues. The CDR3 reads CASRLAGVSYEQYF. CDR3 nucleotide sequence: TGCGCCAGCAGACTAGCGGGAGTCTCCTACGAGCAGTACTTC.

V gene TRBV2 combines with J gene TRBJ2-7, with a weak D call TRBD1 (6 bases). V was cut by 6 bases and J by 3 bases, with 21 bases left in between. This CDR3 has 16 residues. The germline gives CDR1 SNHLY, CDR2 FYNNEI. The CDR3 DNA reads as TGTGCCAGCAGACTCGAACAGGGAATTGGGGACTACGAGCAGTACTTC. As protein: CASRLEQGIGDYEQYF.

Notes on this clone: Other nucleotide sequences in the sample specify the same CDR3. This sequence joins TRBV19 and TRBJ1-1, with 10 positions matching TRBD1. This CDR3 has 13 amino acids. In germline, CDR1 is LNHDA, CDR2 SQIVND (reference sequence). The V gene end was trimmed by 4 bases and the J gene end by 4 bases; junction bases not matched to a gene: 0. In DNA form, the CDR3 reads TGTGCCAGTAGTAGGGACAGGGGCACTGAAGCTTTCTTT. It codes for CASSRDRGTEAFF.

Points on this clone: This specimen includes other DNA sequences encoding the same CDR3. This sequence joins TRBV29-1 and TRBJ2-5, with 11 bases matching TRBD2. This CDR3 has 13 residues. The germline gives CDR1 SQVTM, CDR2 ANQGSEA. The V and J ends lost 4 bases and 4 bases, in that order; junction bases with no gene match: 2. CDR3 amino acids: CSVGGLAGETQYF. CDR3 nucleotides: TGCAGCGTTGGAGGACTAGCGGGAGAGACCCAGTACTTC.

V is TRBV7-9 and J is TRBJ2-4; 7 bases are shared with TRBD2. CDR3 length: 14 residues. Trimming at V came to 3 bases and at J to 8 bases, leaving 7 bases not matched to a gene. Germline V gene data show CDR1 as SEHNR and CDR2 as FQNEAQ (reference sequence). CDR3 nucleotides: TGTGCCAGCAGCTTGGGAGCGGGAAGGGACATTCAGTACTTC. Translating it yields CASSLGAGRDIQYF. Complete variable domain (other parts from reference TRBV7-9 and TRBJ2-4): DTGVSQNPRHKITKRGQNVTFRCDPISEHNRLYWYRQTLGQGPEFLTYFQNEAQLEKSRLLSDRFSAERPKGSFSTLEIQRTEQGDSAMYLCASSLGAGRDIQYFGAGTRLSVL.